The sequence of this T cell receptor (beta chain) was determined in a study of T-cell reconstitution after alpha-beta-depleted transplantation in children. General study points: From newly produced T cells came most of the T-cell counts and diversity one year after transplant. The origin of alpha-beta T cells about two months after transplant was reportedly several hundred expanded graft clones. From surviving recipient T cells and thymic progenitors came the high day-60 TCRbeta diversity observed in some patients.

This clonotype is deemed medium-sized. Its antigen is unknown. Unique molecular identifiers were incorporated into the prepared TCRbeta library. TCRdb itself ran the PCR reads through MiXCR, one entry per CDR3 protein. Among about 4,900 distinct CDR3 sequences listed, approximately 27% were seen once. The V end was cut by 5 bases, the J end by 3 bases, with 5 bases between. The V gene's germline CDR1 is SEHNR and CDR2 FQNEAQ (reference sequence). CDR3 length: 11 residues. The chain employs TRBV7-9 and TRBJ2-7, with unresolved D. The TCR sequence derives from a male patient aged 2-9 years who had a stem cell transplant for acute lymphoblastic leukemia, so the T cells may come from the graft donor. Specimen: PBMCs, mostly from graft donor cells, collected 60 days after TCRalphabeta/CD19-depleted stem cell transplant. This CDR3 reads CASSPNYEQYF. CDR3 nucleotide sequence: TGTGCCAGCAGCCCCAACTACGAGCAGTACTTC.